A single sample is the source of the 16 T cell receptor beta chains below, sequenced in a study of Graves' ophthalmopathy and Graves' hyperthyroidism (dated by TCRdb to the late 2010s). Reads for this sample came from an Illumina HiSeq 2000. For repertoire sequencing, the TCR beta CDR3 regions were amplified from RNA transcripts. A first-round RT-PCR used HTBI primers with the Qiagen OneStep RT-PCR kit, followed by a second-round multiplex PCR, size selection and purification. TCRdb applied fastp at Q25 and MiXCR to the public reads, then kept only in-frame beta chains. Here each entry gathers all rows of one CDR3 protein and keeps the most common genes and DNA. The table for this sample lists 400,000 or so distinct CDR3 sequences; about a sixth of them were counted only once. The top ten clones comprise 2% to 3% of the sample. Sequencing was carried out using peripheral blood. The receptors here all came from an adult woman with stable Graves' hyperthyroidism.

The chain carries TRBV7-9 and TRBJ2-7, with 7 bases matching TRBD1. Trimming cost V 5 bases and J 6 bases; bases outside gene matches: 10. CDR1 SEHNR and CDR2 FQNEAQ come from the germline V gene (reference sequence). The CDR3 covers 14 residues. The CDR3 loop reads CASSLQGKLSEQYF. CDR3 nucleotide sequence: TGTGCCAGCAGCCTACAGGGGAAGTTATCCGAGCAGTACTTC.

This clonotype was recorded at least ten times. The chain couples TRBV2 to TRBJ1-1; D is unclear. This CDR3 has 16 residues. V was shortened by 4 bases and J by 1 base, with 16 bases between the two germline ends. From germline, CDR1 is SNHLY and CDR2 FYNNEI. Here the CDR3 DNA reads TGTGCCAGCAGTGGCTTAATCAACCCACCGAACACTGAAGCTTTCTTT. It encodes CASSGLINPPNTEAFF.

This clonotype showed up many times. The chain carries TRBV29-1 and TRBJ2-7; 10 bases map to TRBD2. The CDR3 has 13 residues. The V gene end was trimmed by 2 bases and the J gene end by 5 bases; junction bases not matched to a gene: 3. CDR1 is SQVTM and CDR2 is ANQGSEA in the germline V gene. DNA of the CDR3: TGCAGCGTTGAAAGCCTAGCGGGAGACGAGCAGTACTTC. Translated: CSVESLAGDEQYF.

This clonotype was picked up many times. V usage is TRBV5-1 and J usage is TRBJ1-1; 10 bases are shared with TRBD1. The junction had 7 bases not matched to a gene; V was cut back by 3 bases and J by 8 bases. This CDR3 has 14 amino acids. CDR1 SGHRS and CDR2 YFSETQ come from the germline V gene. The chain's CDR3 is CASSSWDRGGEAFF. CDR3 sequence (DNA): TGCGCCAGCAGCTCTTGGGACAGGGGAGGGGAAGCTTTCTTT.

This clonotype has at least ten counts. CDR3 DNA: TGTGCCAGCAGCCAAGTACAGACTAGCACCTCCTACGAGCAGTACTTC. As protein: CASSQVQTSTSYEQYF. The chain carries TRBV4-2 and TRBJ2-7, with 7 bases fitting TRBD2. With 1 base clipped from V and 0 bases from J, the junction kept 6 bases outside the gene matches. CDR3 size: 16 residues. Germline V gene data show CDR1 as LGHNA and CDR2 as YNFKEQ.

This clonotype has ten or more counts. For the CDR3, the DNA is TGTGCCAGCAGTGAATCAGAGGCGGTCGGAGCTTTCTTT. Amino acids: CASSESEAVGAFF. This rearrangement joins TRBV6-1 to TRBJ1-1; D is unclear. Germline CDR1 and CDR2: MNHNS and SASEGT. CDR3 length: 13 amino acids. The ends were cut back, 2 bases at V and 10 bases at J, with 14 bases in the middle.

This clonotype was counted many times. The rearrangement links TRBV20-1 to TRBJ2-5; no clear D gene. The CDR3 spans 12 residues. Germline V lookup: CDR1 DFQATT, CDR2 SNEGSKA (reference sequence). V gave up 1 base and J gave up 5 bases, with 8 bases separating them. The CDR3 nucleotides are TGCAGTGCTAGAGCCCCCGGGGAGACCCAGTACTTC. This codes for CSARAPGETQYF.

Ten or more counts support this clonotype. The V gene is TRBV28, the J gene TRBJ1-5; 7 nucleotides match TRBD1. V trimming: 6 bases; J trimming: 2 bases; junction bases outside the gene matches: 7. CDR1 and CDR2 (germline): MDHEN, SYDVKM. This CDR3 has 15 amino acids. The CDR3 is CASSPDRDGNQPQHF. The CDR3 coding sequence is TGTGCCAGCAGCCCTGACAGGGATGGCAATCAGCCCCAGCATTTT.

This clonotype has a count of ten or more. The rearrangement uses TRBV28 and TRBJ2-2, with D uncertain. Germline values: CDR1 MDHEN, CDR2 SYDVKM. Trimming stripped 1 base from V and 0 bases from J, with 3 bases between. The CDR3 runs 14 residues. The chain's CDR3 is CASSLLSNTGELFF. CDR3 coding DNA: TGTGCCAGCAGTTTATTGTCGAACACCGGGGAGCTGTTTTTT. Based on the CDR3 plus reference TRBV28 and TRBJ2-2, the full variable domain is DVKVTQSSRYLVKRTGEKVFLECVQDMDHENMFWYRQDPGLGLRLIYFSYDVKMKEKGDIPEGYSVSREKKERFSLILESASTNQTSMYLCASSLLSNTGELFFGEGSRLTVL.

The chain couples TRBV28 to TRBJ1-6, with a weak D call TRBD1 (5 bases). The CDR3 is 14 residues long. The germline V gene has CDR1 MDHEN and CDR2 SYDVKM. V lost 7 bases to trimming and J lost 7 bases, with 14 bases between them. In DNA form, the CDR3 reads TGTGCCAGCACCGACCCGGGACGGAATTCACCCCTCCACTTT. This sequence encodes CASTDPGRNSPLHF.

This clonotype was counted ten times or more. CDR3 region: CASTPPRGGETQYF. CDR3 DNA sequence: TGTGCCAGCACCCCACCACGGGGCGGGGAGACCCAGTACTTC. The chain employs TRBV2 and TRBJ2-5; D may match TRBD1 or TRBD2 (5 bases each). The CDR3 covers 14 residues. V lost 7 bases and J 5 bases, leaving 17 bases between the germline ends. The V gene's germline CDR1 is SNHLY and CDR2 FYNNEI.

This clonotype showed up many times. The chain recombines TRBV7-2 with TRBJ1-2, with 7 bases matching TRBD1. V gave up 1 base and J gave up 0 bases; unmatched junction bases: 2. From germline, CDR1 is SGHTA and CDR2 FQGNSA. The CDR3 length is 15 residues. CDR3 sequence (DNA): TGTGCCAGCAGCTTAGTGGGACAGTCTAACTATGGCTACACCTTC. Translated: CASSLVGQSNYGYTF.

This clonotype was picked up a small number of times. V gene TRBV4-1 combines with J gene TRBJ2-7; D may be TRBD1 (5 bases). Germline V CDR1 and CDR2: MGHRA, YSYEKL. The ends were cut back, 1 base at V and 1 base at J, with 14 bases in the middle. The CDR3 runs to 16 residues. CDR3 DNA: TGCGCCAGCAGCCAAGTGGACATGGGATTTTCCTACGAGCAGTACTTC. Translating it yields CASSQVDMGFSYEQYF.

This clonotype occurred many times. The chain couples TRBV7-2 to TRBJ1-1, with D possibly matching TRBD1 (6 bases). The CDR3 loop spans 15 amino acids. Germline V gene data show CDR1 as SGHTA and CDR2 as FQGNSA. Trimming removed 4 bases at V and 0 bases at J, with 12 bases between. The CDR3 DNA sequence: TGTGCCAGCAGCTCGGGGGGCGTCCTGAACACTGAAGCTTTCTTT. The encoded protein is CASSSGGVLNTEAFF.

DNA for the CDR3: TGCAGTGCTAGAGTCGTGGGGGTGGACACTGAAGCTTTCTTT. Its protein is CSARVVGVDTEAFF. V usage is TRBV20-1 and J usage is TRBJ1-1, with D possibly being TRBD1 (5 bases). Germline lookup yields CDR1 DFQATT and CDR2 SNEGSKA (reference sequence). This CDR3 has 14 residues. V gave up 1 base and J gave up 3 bases, with 12 bases separating them.

This chain connects TRBV4-2 to TRBJ1-2; TRBD1 agrees at 10 bases. J was trimmed by 7 bases and V by 4 bases; bases with no gene match: 12. This CDR3 has 16 amino acids. CDR1 and CDR2 (germline): LGHNA, YNFKEQ. The CDR3 DNA sequence: TGTGCCAGCAGCCCCGCGAGACAGGGGGCGCGGGGTGGCTACACCTTC. Translated: CASSPARQGARGGYTF.